A selection of T cell receptor beta chains follows, all from one sample in a study of blood T cells in healthy people across ages. TCRdb fed the 5' RACE reads into MiXCR, producing one record per CDR3 protein. The profile shows about 590,000 distinct CDR3 sequences, around 31% of them singletons. Sequencing was done on a sample of blood. These TCRs come from a woman older than 75 in good health. Both conserved end residues are part of each CDR3. A D gene is named only where the DNA matches it firmly. Size is omitted from some rows. Given values are once, few, many or a class for expanded clones.

d_call | j_call | clone_size | v_call | cdr3_aa | cdr3_nt
TRBD1 | TRBJ1-3 | - | TRBV20-1 | CSALDRAKGNTIYF | TGCAGTGCTTTAGACAGGGCGAAAGGAAACACCATATATTTT
TRBD2 | TRBJ2-1 | few | TRBV7-2 | CASSLASLRGGYYEQFF | TGTGCCAGCAGCTTAGCGTCCCTGCGGGGGGGTTACTATGAGCAGTTCTTC
TRBD2 | TRBJ2-5 | - | TRBV5-1 | CASSQVIAGGVRETQYF | TGCGCCAGCAGCCAAGTTATAGCGGGGGGTGTCCGAGAGACCCAGTACTTC
TRBD2 | TRBJ2-5 | - | TRBV7-3 | CTSSLRRGSQETQYF | TGTACCAGCAGCTTACGGCGGGGGAGTCAAGAGACCCAGTACTTC
- | TRBJ1-5 | many | TRBV15 | CATSRDSGGRGNQPQHF | TGTGCCACCAGCAGAGATTCCGGGGGCAGGGGCAATCAGCCCCAGCATTTT
- | TRBJ1-1 | - | TRBV29-1 | CSVMETEAFF | TGCAGCGTGATGGAGACTGAAGCTTTCTTT
TRBD1 | TRBJ2-7 | - | TRBV7-8 | CASSRTSGTGIPYEQYF | TGTGCCAGCAGCCGCACTTCCGGGACAGGGATCCCCTACGAGCAGTACTTC
- | TRBJ1-4 | many | TRBV4-2 | CASSQISQGGQNEKLFF | TGTGCCAGCAGCCAAATTTCCCAGGGAGGCCAAAATGAAAAACTGTTTTTT
TRBD2 | TRBJ2-2 | - | TRBV3-1 | CASSRTSGGINTGELFF | TGTGCCAGCAGCAGAACTAGCGGGGGAATAAACACCGGGGAGCTGTTTTTT
TRBD1 | TRBJ2-2 | many | TRBV4-3 | CASSQWVGQVDHRELFF | TGCGCCAGCAGCCAATGGGTAGGACAGGTTGACCACCGGGAGCTGTTTTTT
TRBD1 | TRBJ1-2 | many | TRBV7-2 | CASSIRDRGRATF | TGTGCCAGCAGCATCCGGGACAGGGGTCGGGCCACCTTC
- | TRBJ2-1 | many | TRBV29-1 | CSVGHGPGEQFF | TGCAGCGTTGGCCACGGGCCAGGTGAGCAGTTCTTC
TRBD1 | TRBJ1-1 | - | TRBV12-3/TRBV12-4 | CASSSGQHMNTEALF | TGTGCCAGCAGTTCGGGACAGCACATGAACACTGAAGCTCTCTTT
TRBD1 | TRBJ1-2 | - | TRBV6-6 | CASERQGAGYTF | TGTGCCAGTGAAAGACAGGGAGCCGGCTACACCTTC
- | TRBJ1-2 | - | TRBV29-1 | CSVEGRWGPGYGYTF | TGCAGCGTTGAAGGCCGGTGGGGGCCAGGCTATGGCTACACCTTC
- | TRBJ2-6 | many | TRBV10-3 | CAISNSLRNSGANVLTF | TGTGCCATTTCGAACAGCTTAAGGAACTCTGGGGCCAACGTCCTGACTTTC
TRBD1 | TRBJ1-1 | many | TRBV20-1 | CSATSSRGMAEAFF | TGCAGTGCTACCAGCTCCAGGGGGATGGCTGAAGCTTTCTTT
- | TRBJ1-2 | few | TRBV5-1 | CASSPPPGEVNYGYTF | TGCGCCAGCAGCCCCCCTCCAGGCGAAGTTAACTATGGCTACACCTTC
TRBD1 | TRBJ1-2 | few | TRBV20-1 | CSATEPQGDYGYTF | TGCAGTGCTACGGAACCCCAGGGGGACTATGGCTACACCTTC
- | TRBJ2-7 | many | TRBV6-2/TRBV6-3 | CASTEGGTNSYEQYF | TGTGCCAGCACCGAAGGCGGGACAAACTCCTACGAGCAGTACTTC
TRBD1 | TRBJ1-2 | - | TRBV20-1 | CGARGQGAAGYTF | TGCGGTGCTAGGGGACAGGGGGCGGCAGGCTACACCTTC
TRBD1 | TRBJ1-4 | many | TRBV6-5 | CASSTRTGSNEKLFF | TGTGCCAGCAGTACCCGGACAGGGTCTAATGAAAAACTGTTTTTT
TRBD1 | TRBJ2-3 | - | TRBV19 | CASKPGQDGDTQYF | TGTGCCAGTAAGCCGGGACAGGATGGAGATACGCAGTATTTT
- | TRBJ2-7 | many | TRBV29-1 | CSVEGTYEQYF | TGCAGCGTTGAGGGGACCTACGAGCAGTACTTC
TRBD2 | TRBJ2-7 | many | TRBV6-1 | CASSPLRGGSSYEQYF | TGTGCCAGCAGTCCTCTGCGCGGCGGGAGCTCCTACGAGCAGTACTTC
TRBD2 | TRBJ2-1 | many | TRBV4-1 | CASSQPGLAGGHNEQFF | TGCGCCAGCAGCCAACCGGGACTAGCGGGGGGACACAATGAGCAGTTCTTC
- | TRBJ1-1 | few | TRBV10-3 | CATTPGVGWGAEAFF | TGTGCCACCACCCCGGGGGTAGGGTGGGGGGCTGAAGCTTTCTTT
TRBD2 | TRBJ2-1 | once | TRBV7-2 | CASNTAGGIGEQFF | TGTGCCAGCAACACAGCGGGAGGGATAGGTGAGCAGTTCTTC